Presented here are 10 T cell receptor beta chains from one specimen sequenced in a study of yellow fever vaccine responses in identical twins. TCRdb used MiXCR to reprocess the RT-PCR reads, holding one entry per CDR3 protein. The table lists thousands of distinct CDR3 sequences, over 65% of them singletons. The specimen was T cells from blood (PBMCs), unsorted or a sorted subset (not recorded which), collected before or after yellow fever vaccination (not recorded which). These receptors were taken from a woman aged 18-35 years who received the yellow fever vaccine.

The chain links TRBV5-1 to TRBJ1-5, with 7 bases matching TRBD1. Germline V lookup: CDR1 SGHRS, CDR2 YFSETQ. Trimming took 0 bases from V and 7 from J; bases not matched to a gene: 4. The CDR3 spans 14 residues. The CDR3 region is CASSLDRGGQPQHF. In nucleotides, the CDR3 is TGCGCCAGCAGCTTGGACAGGGGTGGCCAGCCCCAGCATTTT. Drawing the rest from reference TRBV5-1 and TRBJ1-5, the complete variable domain is KAGVTQTPRYLIKTRGQQVTLSCSPISGHRSVSWYQQTPGQGLQFLFEYFSETQRNKGNFPGRFSGRQFSNSRSEMNVSTLELGDSALYLCASSLDRGGQPQHFGDGTRLSIL.

The chain uses TRBV20-1 and TRBJ2-4; 8 bases match TRBD1. J was trimmed by 12 bases and V by 2 bases; bases with no gene match: 3. The CDR3 is 11 amino acids. Germline values: CDR1 DFQATT, CDR2 SNEGSKA (reference sequence). The CDR3 sequence: CSARLGQGQYF. In DNA, the CDR3 is TGCAGTGCTAGACTAGGACAGGGTCAGTACTTC.

This sequence joins TRBV18 and TRBJ1-1; D remains unclear. Germline loops: CDR1 KGHSH, CDR2 LQKENI. The V and J ends lost 0 bases and 5 bases respectively, with 13 bases between them. The CDR3 runs to 15 residues. CDR3 sequence reads: CASSPPLSGGTEAFF. In nucleotides, the CDR3 is TGTGCCAGCTCACCACCACTGTCGGGTGGTACTGAAGCTTTCTTT.

This clonotype appeared a few times. This chain links TRBV4-3 with TRBJ2-4, with D possibly being TRBD1 (6 bases). The CDR3 spans 13 residues. V was cut by 4 bases and J by 4 bases, with 8 bases left in between. CDR1 is LGHNA, CDR2 YSLEER, per germline. For the CDR3, the DNA is TGCGCCAGCAGCCTGGACAGAAAAAACATTCAGTACTTC. This translates into CASSLDRKNIQYF.

CDR3 region: CASSPSGTPNEQFF. Written as DNA, the CDR3 is TGCGCCAGCAGTCCATCCGGGACACCTAATGAGCAGTTCTTC. The V gene is TRBV23-1, the J gene TRBJ2-1; tentatively, D is TRBD1 (6 bases). TRBV23-1 is labeled an ORF, and its function is uncertain. V lost 4 bases to trimming and J lost 7 bases, with 14 bases between them. The CDR3 spans 14 residues.

The rearrangement uses TRBV7-9 and TRBJ2-5, with D unclear. The CDR3 extends over 12 amino acids. Trimming took off 1 base at V and 4 bases at J, with 4 bases between the two ends. From germline, CDR1 is SEHNR and CDR2 FQNEAQ (reference sequence). CDR3 sequence (DNA): TGTGCCAGCAGCTTAGTTGGAGAGACCCAGTACTTC. This translates into CASSLVGETQYF. Looking up the rest from reference TRBV7-9 and TRBJ2-5 gives the full variable domain: DTGVSQNPRHKITKRGQNVTFRCDPISEHNRLYWYRQTLGQGPEFLTYFQNEAQLEKSRLLSDRFSAERPKGSFSTLEIQRTEQGDSAMYLCASSLVGETQYFGPGTRLLVL.

In its sample, this clonotype was seen a few times. The chain has TRBV15 and TRBJ1-2; TRBD1 matches 11 bases. V was pared by 3 bases and J by 4 bases, with 4 bases of the junction left unmatched. Germline CDR1 is LNHNV and CDR2 is YYDKDF (reference sequence). The CDR3 runs 15 residues. CDR3 loop: CATSRDRGPIYGYTF. The DNA for the CDR3 is TGTGCCACCAGCAGGGACAGGGGGCCGATCTATGGCTACACCTTC.

V usage is TRBV11-2 and J usage is TRBJ1-1; D perhaps matches TRBD1 (5 bases). V lost 6 bases and J lost 0, with 11 bases in between. This CDR3 region has 14 residues. The V gene's germline CDR1 is SGHAT and CDR2 FQNNGV. The CDR3 DNA follows: TGTGCCAGCAGTGACAGTCCGATGAACACTGAAGCTTTCTTT. This translates into CASSDSPMNTEAFF.

The chain joins TRBV9 to TRBJ2-5, with D perhaps assigned TRBD1 or TRBD2 (5 bases each). Germline V gene sequence: CDR1 SGDLS, CDR2 YYNGEE. This CDR3 is 11 amino acids long. Trimming cost V 7 bases and J 5 bases, with 9 bases left between them. The CDR3 sequence: CASGTPETQYF. The CDR3 region has the DNA TGTGCCAGCGGGACCCCGGAGACCCAGTACTTC.

This rearrangement joins TRBV2 to TRBJ1-6, with D perhaps matching TRBD1 (6 bases). This CDR3 spans 14 amino acids. CDR1 and CDR2 from the germline V gene are SNHLY and FYNNEI. With 5 bases removed from V and 10 bases from J, the gap between germline ends came to 15 bases. CDR3 sequence (DNA): TGTGCCAGCAGTCCAGCTCCCAGGGGCTCACCCCTCCACTTT. As protein: CASSPAPRGSPLHF. Supplemented by reference TRBV2 and TRBJ1-6, the full variable domain reads EPEVTQTPSHQVTQMGQEVILRCVPISNHLYFYWYRQILGQKVEFLVSFYNNEISEKSEIFDDQFSVERPDGSNFTLKIRSTKLEDSAMYFCASSPAPRGSPLHFGNGTRLTVT.